This TCR beta chain emerged from a study of cytomegalovirus exposure and HLA in healthy donors (dated by TCRdb to 2016 to 2017). For context, the study as a whole: In an earlier analysis of around 540 of the donors, about 260 Gb of sequence data and 100 million or so unique TCR beta sequences from 150 million to 200 million T cells were reported. All discovery cohort repertoires had been generated using a single sequencing platform. About 280 gigabases of sequencing data and 75 million to 85 million unique TCR sequences made up an early release that covered 500 to 700 HLA-typed donors. The T cell repertoires of 550 to 850 subjects were profiled by immunosequencing and related to cytomegalovirus serostatus. Both class I and class II loci were covered by HLA typing, at four-digit resolution. An earlier analysis of about 620 of the donors applied high-throughput TCR beta sequencing to assess whether each TCR beta V gene segment acted as functional or pseudogenic. Roughly five DR-DQ haplotypes were handled as single units for association and clustering because linkage in the cohort was strong. The number of typed donors differed by locus: about 620-640 for A, B, C, DRB1 and DQB1; 522 for DQA1; approximately 600 for DPA1; and roughly 450 for DPB1. The genetic ancestry cluster associated with self-reported Caucasian donors included over 65% of the 398 genotyped donors. Donor age, sex, ethnicity and CMV serostatus were collected together with the repertoire data. A separate validation cohort of 100 to 150 different subjects was used in addition to the 666-subject first cohort. In a later analysis, previously published TCR beta repertoires from about 670 donors were re-analyzed and high-resolution HLA genotyping was added so that TCR occurrence patterns could be studied. The study aimed to test whether cataloging public T cell receptors could reveal signatures of past pathogen exposure. The study combined high-throughput TCR immunosequencing, statistical association of individual TCRs with disease status, and machine learning to predict cytomegalovirus infection status. Rather than using new phenotypic data, the later analysis identified candidate immune exposures from TCR beta sequences and from how often those sequences occurred across donors. Across some 400 genotyped donors of the cohort, an average of about 250,000 unique TCR beta nucleotide sequences per donor were sequenced, and about a sixth of those sequences were non-productive. In a later genetic analysis, genome-wide SNP genotypes for about 65% of the roughly 700 donors were used, and that subset was treated as a discovery cohort. The research as a whole found: In a later analysis, the rate of TCR association differed among HLA loci, with DRB1 alleles having the most associated TCRs and HLA-C alleles having the fewest. According to a later genetic analysis, donors in an Asian-associated ancestry cluster had fewer N-insertions in productive TCRs than the roughly 700-donor mean. Most CMV-associated TCR beta chains appeared to be HLA-restricted in a later analysis, and the HLA associations seemed to be driven largely by CMV exposure. A group of highly shared sequence variants was considered likely to be a technical artifact of the sequencing pipeline. A later analysis associated some 17,000 TCR beta sequences with specific HLA alleles at a false discovery rate of 0.05. Only TCR beta chains were sequenced in this cohort, and the absence of alpha or paired-chain data limited detectable features. A later analysis found that HLA-associated TCR beta chains were more clonally expanded and had lower generation probabilities than equally common non-associated chains. In a later analysis, several top co-occurrence clusters were reported to appear linked to parvovirus B19, influenza, CMV and Epstein-Barr virus. In both the original and validation cohorts, the classifier was reported to diagnose cytomegalovirus status with high specificity and sensitivity. Because some donors lacked HLA typing at each locus, the association tests relied only on the typed subset. An earlier analysis of some 560 of the donors showed that most TCR beta V segments appeared in productive rearrangements either about 87% or about 30% of the time, which broadly matched IMGT annotations. Linkage disequilibrium might explain the correlated functional status among segregating V segments, but an unknown experimental factor could not be ruled out. Assigning TCR associations to individual alleles was difficult when HLA alleles, especially DR and DQ, strongly co-occurred. CMV serostatus was the only immune exposure information available for the cohort. The presence/absence analyses assumed that sequencing depth was roughly uniform across donors, and that assumption may not be true. Three of the identified cytomegalovirus-associated TCR beta chains were confirmed in vitro to be specific for cytomegalovirus antigens. Some IMGT-functional V segments, including TRBV6-2 and TRBV6-3, could not be told apart with the 87-base-pair reads, so those segments were excluded. The study listed 170 or so TCR beta chains as associated with cytomegalovirus. A later genetic analysis associated a missense DCLRE1C variant with V-gene and J-gene trimming of TCR beta chains, and an independent cohort replicated the association. A further reported finding was that TCR beta sequences accurately predicted the HLA-A and HLA-B alleles for most subjects in the first cohort. It was suggested by the authors that the approach could potentially be generalized to other disease states and immunological phenotypes. Across donors, most TCR sequences were observed very rarely, whereas some public TCRs were present in many individuals. Seventeen rarely observed V segments, including chromosome 9 orphons, were excluded from the earlier analysis of approximately 600 of the donors because counts were too low.

Library generation was performed with the immunoSEQ multiplex PCR assay. The multiplex PCR relied on a mix of 60 forward primers for TCR Vbeta segments and 13 reverse primers for TCR Jbeta segments. A multiplex PCR assay on genomic DNA amplified the CDR3 region of rearranged TCR beta genes. The Illumina HiSeq System was used to sequence the amplified TCR beta libraries as 87-base-pair reads. On the study's bioinformatics: Across the 600 to 700 repertoires, a later analysis counted 80 million or so unique TCR beta chains, approximately 12 million of which were shared by at least two donors. A nearest-neighbor algorithm error-corrected the raw reads and collapsed the reads into unique sequences, merging closely related sequences to remove PCR and sequencing errors. V, D and J gene segments were assigned by aligning CDR3 sequences to IMGT reference sequences. For a sequence to be retained, a match of at least six nucleotides to both a V gene segment and a J gene segment was required. A rearrangement counted as productive if the CDR3 had no stop codons and remained in frame with V and J, and every other rearrangement counted as non-productive. Following IMGT convention, CDR3 was defined as the stretch from the second conserved V-encoded cysteine to the conserved J-encoded phenylalanine. The earlier analysis of 587 of the donors excluded sequences that lacked an unambiguous match to a single V gene segment. In an earlier analysis of around 590 of the donors, a V segment was called functional when productive rearrangements were above 56.7%, and segregating when the standard deviation between donors exceeded 5%. A statistical classification framework was built to diagnose cytomegalovirus status from the catalog of TCR beta chain sequences. V and J gene assignment, in a later analysis, came from comparing TCR nucleotide sequences with IMGT/GENE-DB human TR gene sequences. The TCRdist pipeline was used in a later analysis to assign CDR3 sequences and most-parsimonious VDJ recombination scenarios. In a later analysis, each TCR beta chain was defined by its CDR3 amino acid sequence together with its V-gene family, and reads without a unique V-gene family were excluded. To address suspected cross-contamination and a sequencing artifact, a later analysis removed over 500 highly shared, low-generation-probability nucleotide sequences. A later analysis calculated a clonal expansion index for each public chain from normalized within-repertoire ranks of inferred template counts. A later analysis computed generation probabilities with a VDJ recombination model fitted to out-of-frame rearrangements, and checked the results against IGoR. In a later analysis, hypergeometric tests were used to score TCR-TCR, TCR-HLA and TCR-CMV co-occurrence, with a repertoire-size bias correction applied to TCR pairs. To estimate false discovery rates, a later analysis permuted the HLA or CMV assignments 20 times. A later analysis grouped co-occurring TCRs with DBSCAN, adding TCRdist sequence similarity when clustering within HLA-allele-positive subsets. Co-occurrence clustering excluded repertoires with fewer than 30,000 or more than 120,000 public chains, plus five with anomalous nucleotide sharing. TCRdb carries this immuneACCESS record with in-frame sequences only. Its versions omit some clonotypes, under half of them owing to an unresolved V gene in the studies checked, with the rest unexplained. That table furnishes V, J and clone size, whereas the DNA furnished D and trimming. This sample holds 85,000 to 100,000 clones; roughly two thirds were observed only once. The top ten constitute 2% to 2.5% of the sample.

Turning to this clone: Its antigen target is currently unknown. One base away there is no much larger clone; base qualities are not given.

The CDR3 measures 14 amino acids from cysteine to phenylalanine. Only CDR3 DNA is held: 42 bases, read in frame from base 1. V is pared back by 0 bases and J by 4 bases, with 10 bases lying between the germline termini. The germline V gene specifies SGHRS as CDR1 and YFSETQ as CDR2. The cohort comprised fewer than 750 healthy bone marrow donors. Cohort members were all nominally healthy when sampled, although unrecorded immune exposures were likely present. CMV serostatus was recorded as positive for almost 300 and negative for about 50% of the roughly 670 cohort members, whereas no CMV serostatus was recorded for the donor in question. A peripheral blood sample was provided by each donor, and peripheral blood mononuclear cells were used for TCR beta sequencing. Genomic DNA extraction from the blood cell samples was performed with the Qiagen DNeasy Blood Extraction Kit.

Recombination connected TRBV5-1 to TRBJ2-5; the D gene lacks a confident call. The TCR originated in a human donor in good health. What was sequenced was PBMCs. The DNA sequence is TGCGCCAGCAGCTTGGGGCACCCGGGAGAGACCCAGTACTTC. Translated, it reads CASSLGHPGETQYF.